The 21 T cell receptor beta chains reported below all come from one sample, sequenced in a study of blood T cell repertoires in COVID-19. Assay used: immunoSEQ multiplex PCR; TCRdb lists only in-frame clones, some missing. The table includes tens of thousands of clones, roughly three quarters detected once. The sequencing sample was made of peripheral blood. All receptors come from a man between 65 and 85 years old with COVID-19, enrolled during active disease.

Remarks on this clone: Other DNA variants within this sample encode the same CDR3. The chain has TRBV9 and TRBJ1-3; D might be TRBD1 (6 bases). This CDR3 has 14 amino acids. Germline-derived CDR1 and CDR2 are SGDLS and YYNGEE. V dropped 3 bases and J dropped 1 base, with 8 bases sitting between them. The CDR3 loop reads CASSATGSGNTIYF. Here the CDR3 DNA reads TGTGCCAGCAGCGCAACAGGGTCTGGAAACACCATATATTTT.

The V and J genes are TRBV7-9 and TRBJ1-3; D might be TRBD1 (6 bases). The CDR3 extends over 14 amino acids. The V gene's germline CDR1 is SEHNR and CDR2 FQNEAQ (reference sequence). Trimming took off 6 bases at V and 6 bases at J, with 15 bases between the two ends. CDR3 sequence reads: CASSQRGGENTIYF. The DNA for the CDR3 is TGTGCCAGCAGTCAGAGGGGGGGTGAAAACACCATATATTTT.

The V call is TRBV18, the J call TRBJ2-7; D is possibly TRBD2 (7 bases). Trimming took 3 bases from V and 2 from J, leaving 14 bases between them. Germline CDR1 KGHSH, CDR2 LQKENI. The CDR3 has 15 amino acids. DNA of the CDR3: TGTGCCAGCTCACCTTCGAGGGAGGGGGCCTACGAGCAGTACTTC. It codes for CASSPSREGAYEQYF.

The V and J genes are TRBV6-4 and TRBJ2-7; TRBD2 matches at 7 bases. The ends lost 8 bases at V and 5 bases at J; junction bases unmatched: 9. The germline V gene has CDR1 MRHNA and CDR2 SNTAGT. The CDR3 is 13 residues long. CDR3 sequence (DNA): TGTGCCAGCTCGCTGAGTAGCGGGCACGAGCAGTACTTC. Protein product: CASSLSSGHEQYF.

The chain links TRBV12-3 or TRBV12-4 to TRBJ2-7; D remains ambiguous. This CDR3 comprises 13 residues. V lost 0 bases and J lost 6, with 9 bases in between. CDR3 in amino acids: CASSLARRGEQYF. Here the CDR3 DNA reads TGTGCCAGCAGTTTAGCTAGGCGCGGCGAGCAGTACTTC.

This clone has just a few counts. The rearrangement uses TRBV19 and TRBJ2-1, with D maybe TRBD1 (6 bases). Germline CDR1 reads LNHDA; CDR2 reads SQIVND (reference sequence). Trimming shortened V by 3 bases and J by 8 bases, and 23 bases separated the two germline ends. This CDR3 has 17 residues. CDR3 amino acids: CASSIWGTGRARDEQFF. In DNA form, the CDR3 reads TGTGCCAGTAGTATTTGGGGAACAGGGCGTGCGAGAGATGAGCAGTTCTTC.

The chain couples TRBV7-2 to TRBJ2-7; 11 bases align to TRBD1. The CDR3 loop spans 14 amino acids. Germline V gives CDR1 SGHTA, CDR2 FQGNSA. V lost 5 bases, J lost 6 bases, and 6 bases stayed unmatched. The DNA for the CDR3 is TGTGCCAGCAGCCCTCGGACAGGGGGCAGCGAGCAGTACTTC. Its translation is CASSPRTGGSEQYF.

J is TRBJ2-7 and V is TRBV6-5; 8 positions agree with TRBD1. The CDR3 runs 14 residues. The J segment lost 2 bases and the V segment lost 2 bases, leaving 2 bases of the junction unmatched. Per germline, CDR1 MNHEY and CDR2 SVGAGI. As DNA, the CDR3 is TGTGCCAGCAGTTACAAACAGGGGGCCTACGAGCAGTACTTC. Translating gives CASSYKQGAYEQYF.

The J gene is TRBJ1-2, the V gene TRBV6-2 or TRBV6-3, with D unresolved. The germline V gene has CDR1 MNHEY and CDR2 SVGEGT. The CDR3 sequence is 12 residues long. V dropped 5 bases and J dropped 7 bases, with 11 bases sitting between them. The CDR3 spells CASSHGGAGYTF. As DNA, the CDR3 is TGTGCCAGCAGTCACGGAGGTGCTGGCTACACCTTC.

The chain has TRBV4-3 and TRBJ2-7; 9 positions match TRBD2. V shed 1 base, J shed 1 base, and the junction held 5 bases outside the gene matches. CDR1 is LGHNA and CDR2 is YSLEER in the germline V gene. The CDR3 sequence is 16 residues long. The CDR3 nucleotides are TGCGCCAGCAGCCAAGGGGCCAGCGGGAGGTCCTACGAGCAGTACTTC. Amino acid sequence: CASSQGASGRSYEQYF.

The V gene is TRBV4-3, the J gene TRBJ2-3; the match to TRBD2 covers 10 bases. Looked up from germline, CDR1 is LGHNA and CDR2 is YSLEER. The CDR3 is 16 amino acids. V lost 3 bases, J lost 5 bases, and 8 bases stayed unmatched. The CDR3 DNA reads TGCGCCAGCAGCCAGGCTAGCGGGAGAGGGAGAGATACGCAGTATTTT. It encodes CASSQASGRGRDTQYF.

The V and J genes are TRBV9 and TRBJ2-1; 8 positions match TRBD2. With V trimmed by 0 bases and J by 4 bases, 6 bases remained unmatched. The CDR3 sequence is 16 residues long. The germline V gene encodes CDR1 SGDLS and CDR2 YYNGEE. The CDR3 bases are TGTGCCAGCAGCGTAGGTGTGGGGACTAGTTACAATGAGCAGTTCTTC. It yields the protein CASSVGVGTSYNEQFF.

The gene calls are TRBV7-2 and TRBJ2-7; 8 nucleotides align to TRBD2. V was clipped by 6 bases and J by 4 bases; unmatched bases: 8. The CDR3 loop spans 14 amino acids. Germline V gives CDR1 SGHTA, CDR2 FQGNSA. The CDR3 sequence: CASSRTGLEYEQYF. CDR3 coding DNA: TGTGCCAGCAGTAGGACGGGACTAGAATACGAGCAGTACTTC.

This clone has only one observation. V is TRBV2 and J is TRBJ2-5; 8 bases align to TRBD2. With V trimmed by 8 bases and J by 4 bases, 12 bases remained unmatched. The germline CDR1 and CDR2 sequences are SNHLY and FYNNEI. This CDR3 contains 15 residues. This CDR3 is CASAAGGISRETQYF. DNA of the CDR3: TGTGCCAGCGCCGCGGGAGGAATAAGCCGAGAGACCCAGTACTTC.

The chain joins TRBV29-1 to TRBJ2-1, with 8 bases aligning to TRBD2. Germline V CDR1 and CDR2: SQVTM, ANQGSEA. The CDR3 loop spans 16 amino acids. Trimming removed 2 bases from V and 4 bases from J; junction bases left unmatched: 10. The CDR3 DNA reads TGCAGCGTTGAATACGGGAGGGCCACGGATTACAATGAGCAGTTCTTC. It translates to CSVEYGRATDYNEQFF.

V gene TRBV28 combines with J gene TRBJ1-5; no definite D call. Trimming stripped 6 bases from V and 7 bases from J, with 10 bases between. This CDR3 has 12 amino acids. Germline V gene sequence: CDR1 MDHEN, CDR2 SYDVKM. The CDR3 region is CASSRQVQPQHF. CDR3 nucleotides: TGTGCCAGCAGCCGACAAGTACAGCCCCAGCATTTT.

The chain carries TRBV7-6 and TRBJ2-7, with 7 bases lining up with TRBD1. Germline CDR1 and CDR2: SGHVS and FNYEAQ. Unmatched junction bases numbered 11, after V lost 0 bases and J lost 3 bases. The CDR3 covers 17 residues. The CDR3 DNA sequence: TGTGCCAGCAGCTTAGCCTCGACAGGGATCGGTAGCTACGAGCAGTACTTC. This gives the protein CASSLASTGIGSYEQYF.

V gene TRBV28 combines with J gene TRBJ2-5, with 10 bases matching TRBD2. The CDR3 length is 18 residues. Germline V lookup: CDR1 MDHEN, CDR2 SYDVKM. V shed 3 bases, J shed 5 bases, and the junction held 15 bases outside the gene matches. CDR3: CASSFSSSGSRAGETQYF. The CDR3 DNA follows: TGTGCCAGCAGTTTTTCCTCTAGCGGGAGCAGAGCAGGGGAGACCCAGTACTTC. Looking up the rest from reference TRBV28 and TRBJ2-5 gives the full variable domain: DVKVTQSSRYLVKRTGEKVFLECVQDMDHENMFWYRQDPGLGLRLIYFSYDVKMKEKGDIPEGYSVSREKKERFSLILESASTNQTSMYLCASSFSSSGSRAGETQYFGPGTRLLVL.

This chain links TRBV18 with TRBJ1-5; D is ambiguous. Germline CDR1 reads KGHSH; CDR2 reads LQKENI. V was shortened by 2 bases and J by 3 bases, with 11 bases between the two germline ends. This CDR3 contains 15 residues. The CDR3 bases are TGTGCCAGCTCACCAAGCAAAACAGTCAATCAGCCCCAGCATTTT. As protein: CASSPSKTVNQPQHF.

The chain couples TRBV3-1 (or the pseudogene TRBV3-2) to TRBJ1-2; TRBD1 agrees at 7 bases. The V gene's germline CDR1 is LGHDT and CDR2 YNNKEL (reference sequence). J gave up 8 bases and V 2 bases, and 11 bases lay outside the gene matches. The CDR3 spans 15 residues. CDR3 loop: CASSQLRQGSGGYTF. Here the CDR3 DNA reads TGTGCCAGCAGCCAACTAAGACAGGGATCGGGCGGCTACACCTTC.

The chain couples TRBV5-8 to TRBJ2-4, with D possibly being TRBD2 (6 bases). Trimming removed 0 bases from V and 9 bases from J, with 13 bases in between. CDR1 SGHTS and CDR2 YDEGEE come from the germline V gene. This CDR3 contains 14 residues. The CDR3 sequence: CASSLGTGDGIQYF. The CDR3 DNA sequence: TGTGCCAGCAGCTTGGGGACGGGAGATGGCATTCAGTACTTC.